The next 32 T cell receptor beta chains were all read from a single sample in a study of shared clonotypes between healthy human individuals. Naive CD8 cells were CD45RO-negative, positively selected for CCR7, excluding terminally differentiated effector memory CD45RA+ cells. The table came from immunoSEQ multiplex PCR; TCRdb's copy has only in-frame clones and leaves some out. There are roughly 890,000 clones in the sample; nearly 95% occur only once, and approximately 25% lies in the top ten. The sample was naive CD8+ T cells sorted from blood. Source of these receptors: a man younger than 40 in good health.

The chain couples TRBV10-3 to TRBJ2-1, with D perhaps TRBD2 (5 bases). The CDR3 consists of 12 residues. The ends were cut back, 10 bases at V and 8 bases at J, with 15 bases in the middle. From germline, CDR1 is ENHRY and CDR2 SYGVKD. CDR3 nucleotides: TGTGCCACCCGATATGAGGGCCATGAGCAGTTCTTC. This sequence encodes CATRYEGHEQFF.

The V gene is TRBV2, the J gene TRBJ1-2; 8 bases agree with TRBD1. Germline loops: CDR1 SNHLY, CDR2 FYNNEI. V gave up 2 bases and J gave up 8 bases; unmatched junction bases: 4. The CDR3 sequence is 13 residues long. The CDR3 region is CASSEPRGHGYTF. The CDR3 DNA reads as TGTGCCAGCAGTGAACCCAGGGGGCACGGCTACACCTTC.

The rearrangement uses TRBV20-1 and TRBJ2-7; D unresolved. The ends were cut back, 3 bases at V and 3 bases at J, with 3 bases in the middle. The germline V gene has CDR1 DFQATT and CDR2 SNEGSKA (reference sequence). The CDR3 contains 10 residues. The CDR3 DNA follows: TGCAGTGCTAGTAACTACGAGCAGTACTTC. The encoded protein is CSASNYEQYF.

The rearrangement joins TRBV27 to TRBJ2-7, with D possibly being TRBD1 (6 bases). V dropped 5 bases and J dropped 3 bases, with 20 bases sitting between them. This CDR3 has 16 amino acids. The germline CDR1 and CDR2 sequences are MNHEY and SMNVEV (reference sequence). CDR3 region: CASSPDQIGQLYEQYF. The DNA of the CDR3 is TGTGCCAGCAGTCCCGACCAAATCGGACAGCTCTACGAGCAGTACTTC.

The chain recombines TRBV28 with TRBJ2-7, with D possibly being TRBD2 (5 bases). V shed 9 bases and J shed 5 bases, with 23 bases lying between them. CDR1 MDHEN and CDR2 SYDVKM come from the germline V gene. CDR3 length: 15 residues. The CDR3 region is CASETTGRSWNEQYF. Written as DNA, the CDR3 is TGTGCCAGTGAAACTACGGGGAGATCTTGGAACGAGCAGTACTTC.

This clone was found once. The chain joins TRBV27 to TRBJ1-4; the D gene is possibly TRBD1 (5 bases). Germline CDR1 and CDR2: MNHEY and SMNVEV (reference sequence). Trimming pared 4 bases from V and 6 bases from J, leaving 15 bases between. There are 15 residues in the CDR3. The CDR3 DNA reads as TGTGCCAGCAGTTCGAGAGACAGTTCATATGAAAAACTGTTTTTT. Its protein is CASSSRDSSYEKLFF.

Notes on this clone: The same CDR3 is also encoded by other DNA sequences in this sample. The rearrangement links TRBV7-9 to TRBJ2-7; D is ambiguous. The CDR3 is 13 amino acids. CDR1 is SEHNR and CDR2 is FQNEAQ in the germline V gene (reference sequence). Between the trimmed V and J ends, which lost 4 bases and 2 bases, there was a span of 9 bases. CDR3 nucleotide sequence: TGTGCCAGCAGCTCGCGTCAGACCTACGAGCAGTACTTC. It encodes CASSSRQTYEQYF.

To note about this clone: This CDR3 is also generated by other DNA sequences in the sample. The chain combines TRBV4-1 with TRBJ2-7, with 10 positions matching TRBD1. The V and J ends lost 1 base and 2 bases, in that order; junction bases with no gene match: 2. CDR1 and CDR2 (germline): MGHRA, YSYEKL. The CDR3 consists of 15 residues. As DNA, the CDR3 is TGCGCCAGCAGCCAAGCCGGGACAGGGGCCTACGAGCAGTACTTC. Its translation is CASSQAGTGAYEQYF.

This rearrangement joins TRBV9 to TRBJ1-5; tentative D call: TRBD1 (6 bases). Germline V gene data show CDR1 as SGDLS and CDR2 as YYNGEE. CDR3 length: 17 amino acids. V was trimmed by 0 bases and J by 0 bases, leaving 13 bases between them. DNA of the CDR3: TGTGCCAGCAGCGTAGGGGGGGACACGTATAGCAATCAGCCCCAGCATTTT. As protein: CASSVGGDTYSNQPQHF. The full variable domain, completed using reference TRBV9 and TRBJ1-5, is DSGVTQTPKHLITATGQRVTLRCSPRSGDLSVYWYQQSLDQGLQFLIQYYNGEERAKGNILERFSAQQFPDLHSELNLSSLELGDSALYFCASSVGGDTYSNQPQHFGDGTRLSIL.

The chain couples TRBV18 to TRBJ2-1, with 13 nucleotides matching TRBD2. This CDR3 contains 18 residues. V shed 3 bases, J shed 7 bases, and the junction held 12 bases outside the gene matches. Germline CDR1 reads KGHSH; CDR2 reads LQKENI. DNA for the CDR3: TGTGCCAGCTCACCGTCCCCGGGACTAGCGGGAATCAGGAATGAGCAGTTCTTC. It specifies CASSPSPGLAGIRNEQFF. The entire variable domain, with the rest obtained from reference TRBV18 and TRBJ2-1, is as follows: NAGVMQNPRHLVRRRGQEARLRCSPMKGHSHVYWYRQLPEEGLKFMVYLQKENIIDESGMPKERFSAEFPKEGPSILRIQQVVRGDSAAYFCASSPSPGLAGIRNEQFFGPGTRLTVL.

This rearrangement joins TRBV7-2 to TRBJ2-7; the D gene is possibly TRBD1 (6 bases). The germline V gene encodes CDR1 SGHTA and CDR2 FQGNSA. V was pared by 5 bases and J by 4 bases, with 12 bases between. The CDR3 totals 13 residues. The CDR3 bases are TGTGCCAGCAGCCCTGGACAGACATACGAGCAGTACTTC. Translated: CASSPGQTYEQYF. Drawing the rest from reference TRBV7-2 and TRBJ2-7, the complete variable domain is GAGVSQSPSNKVTEKGKDVELRCDPISGHTALYWYRQSLGQGLEFLIYFQGNSAPDKSGLPSDRFSAERTGGSVSTLTIQRTQQEDSAVYLCASSPGQTYEQYFGPGTRLTVT.

The V gene is TRBV6-4, the J gene TRBJ1-2; D not resolved. Germline CDR1 reads MRHNA; CDR2 reads SNTAGT. The CDR3 sequence is 12 residues long. With 6 bases removed from V and 5 bases from J, the gap between germline ends came to 10 bases. The CDR3 nucleotides are TGTGCCAGCAGCGACCCCTTTTATGGCTACACCTTC. Translating it yields CASSDPFYGYTF.

This sequence joins TRBV19 and TRBJ1-2, with D unresolved. This CDR3 has 15 residues. Per germline, CDR1 LNHDA and CDR2 SQIVND (reference sequence). V dropped 3 bases and J dropped 6 bases, with 17 bases sitting between them. This CDR3 is CASSIVPAPEDGYTF. The CDR3 nucleotides are TGTGCCAGTAGTATCGTGCCGGCACCCGAGGATGGCTACACCTTC.

The CDR3 bases are TGTGCCAGCAGCCCCTTGACTAGCATGAATGAGCAGTTCTTC. Its protein product is CASSPLTSMNEQFF. The V gene is TRBV9, the J gene TRBJ2-1, with TRBD2 matching over 7 bases. Germline CDR1 is SGDLS and CDR2 is YYNGEE. The CDR3 runs 14 residues. After removal of 4 bases from V and 7 bases from J, the junction contained 8 bases not matched to a gene.

V and J are TRBV10-2 and TRBJ2-7; D uncertain. Germline assignment: CDR1 WSHSY and CDR2 SAAADI. With 3 bases removed from V and 5 bases from J, the gap between germline ends came to 17 bases. The length of the CDR3 is 15 residues. The CDR3 sequence: CASSERRGPSDEQYF. The DNA for the CDR3 is TGCGCCAGCAGTGAACGGAGAGGCCCTAGTGACGAGCAGTACTTC.

The V call is TRBV4-1, the J call TRBJ2-3; D gene uncertain. The CDR3 extends over 16 amino acids. Trimming cost V 0 bases and J 4 bases, with 14 bases left between them. Germline V gene data show CDR1 as MGHRA and CDR2 as YSYEKL. CDR3 sequence: CASSQDRVKSADTQYF. CDR3 in DNA: TGCGCCAGCAGCCAAGATCGGGTAAAGAGCGCAGATACGCAGTATTTT.

CDR3 DNA sequence: TGTGCCAGCAGTTCATCCAGGGGGTATACCGAGCAGTACTTC. Residues: CASSSSRGYTEQYF. The chain uses TRBV27 and TRBJ2-7, with TRBD1 matching 7 bases. The junction had 9 bases not matched to a gene; V was cut back by 4 bases and J by 6 bases. This CDR3 is 14 amino acids long. Germline CDR1 MNHEY, CDR2 SMNVEV (reference sequence).

The rearrangement uses TRBV7-6 and TRBJ2-7; D could derive from TRBD1 or TRBD2 (6 bases each). Trimming cost V 5 bases and J 5 bases, with 19 bases left between them. The CDR3 has 15 amino acids. Germline values: CDR1 SGHVS, CDR2 FNYEAQ. CDR3 amino acids: CASSPAYGGRHEQYF. The CDR3 DNA reads as TGTGCCAGCAGCCCAGCGTATGGGGGGCGGCACGAGCAGTACTTC.

CDR3 amino acids: CASSQGTSIDNEQFF. The CDR3 DNA is TGCGCCAGCAGCCAAGGGACTAGCATTGACAATGAGCAGTTCTTC. The chain joins TRBV4-3 to TRBJ2-1, with 8 bases identical to TRBD2. The CDR3 is made up of 15 amino acids. CDR1 is LGHNA and CDR2 is YSLEER in the germline V gene. V lost 1 base and J lost 5; bases outside the gene matches: 4.

The rearrangement uses TRBV5-4 and TRBJ2-5; possible D gene TRBD1, 5 bases. V lost 3 bases and J lost 5, with 17 bases in between. Germline loops: CDR1 SGHNT, CDR2 YYREEE (reference sequence). The CDR3 runs 15 residues. CDR3 sequence reads: CASSSYNDSPETQYF. CDR3 nucleotide sequence: TGTGCCAGCAGCTCCTACAACGACAGCCCCGAGACCCAGTACTTC.

This chain connects TRBV7-9 to TRBJ2-7, with 7 bases that match TRBD1. The J segment lost 2 bases and the V segment lost 5 bases, leaving 9 bases of the junction unmatched. The CDR3 runs to 15 residues. CDR1 and CDR2 (germline): SEHNR, FQNEAQ (reference sequence). Here the CDR3 DNA reads TGTGCCAGCAGCGGCCCAGGGGGAACTCCCTACGAGCAGTACTTC. Its translation is CASSGPGGTPYEQYF.

This chain links TRBV9 with TRBJ2-1; a possible D gene is TRBD1 (6 bases). Germline loops: CDR1 SGDLS, CDR2 YYNGEE. Trimming cost V 1 base and J 3 bases, with 11 bases left between them. This CDR3 contains 15 residues. Here the CDR3 reads CASSVIQGNYNEQFF. Written as DNA, the CDR3 is TGTGCCAGCAGCGTAATACAGGGAAACTACAATGAGCAGTTCTTC.

The chain combines TRBV4-2 with TRBJ2-1; 13 bases align to TRBD2. The CDR3 consists of 18 residues. Germline loops: CDR1 LGHNA, CDR2 YNFKEQ. The V gene end was trimmed by 3 bases and the J gene end by 5 bases; junction bases not matched to a gene: 10. CDR3 loop: CASSQLFVLAGGDNEQFF. The CDR3 DNA reads as TGTGCCAGCAGCCAGCTTTTCGTACTAGCGGGAGGGGACAATGAGCAGTTCTTC.

CDR3 DNA: TGCGCCAGCAGCGAAAAAGAGACTAGCGGGCACGGTACGCAGTATTTT. It is translated as CASSEKETSGHGTQYF. This chain connects TRBV10-1 to TRBJ2-3; 10 bases map to TRBD2. Germline CDR1 is WNHNN and CDR2 is SYGVQD (reference sequence). The ends lost 6 bases at V and 8 bases at J; junction bases unmatched: 14. This CDR3 is 16 amino acids long.

V gene TRBV25-1 combines with J gene TRBJ1-3, with D possibly TRBD1 on 6 matching bases. V was pared by 1 base and J by 2 bases, with 12 bases between. Germline CDR1 MGHDK, CDR2 SYGVNS. The CDR3 has 16 amino acids. CDR3 in amino acids: CASSELRDRTGNTIYF. CDR3 bases: TGTGCCAGCAGTGAATTAAGAGACAGGACTGGAAACACCATATATTTT.

The chain couples TRBV18 to TRBJ2-5, with 11 bases fitting TRBD1. Germline V gene data show CDR1 as KGHSH and CDR2 as LQKENI. The CDR3 runs to 14 residues. After removal of 8 bases from V and 5 bases from J, the junction contained 7 bases not matched to a gene. CDR3 DNA sequence: TGTGCCAGCCGGACAGGGGGCATGTCGGAGACCCAGTACTTC. It yields the protein CASRTGGMSETQYF.

With respect to this clone: The sample carries other DNA sequences with the same CDR3. This chain connects TRBV27 to TRBJ2-7; 12 bases match TRBD2. Germline CDR1 reads MNHEY; CDR2 reads SMNVEV (reference sequence). V trimming: 4 bases; J trimming: 5 bases; junction bases outside the gene matches: 6. There are 15 residues in the CDR3. The CDR3 DNA is TGTGCCAGCAGTTCGCGGACTAGCGGGAACCACGAGCAGTACTTC. This encodes CASSSRTSGNHEQYF.

This chain uses TRBV13 with TRBJ2-7, with 11 bases matching TRBD2. Trimming cost V 5 bases and J 4 bases; bases outside gene matches: 10. The CDR3 sequence is 16 residues long. Germline V CDR1 and CDR2: PRHDT, FYEKMQ (reference sequence). CDR3 in amino acids: CASSDTGTSGSYEQYF. Here the CDR3 DNA reads TGTGCCAGCAGCGACACCGGGACTAGCGGTTCTTACGAGCAGTACTTC.

The chain has TRBV21-1 and TRBJ1-4; the D call of TRBD1 is as the table states it, not checked on the DNA. TRBV21-1 is marked as a pseudogene. The CDR3 loop spans 16 amino acids. The CDR3 reads CASSKVPTVFNEKLFF. The CDR3 bases are TGTGCCAGCAGCAAAGTCCCGACAGTCTTTAATGAAAAACTGTTTTTT.

This clone was picked up one time. The CDR3 loop is CASSSLSGTKIYEQYF. CDR3 sequence (DNA): TGTGCCAGCAGCTCCTTATCCGGGACAAAAATCTACGAGCAGTACTTC. The chain uses TRBV11-2 and TRBJ2-7; a possible D gene is TRBD1 (6 bases). Trimming removed 4 bases at V and 3 bases at J, with 19 bases between. This CDR3 is built from 16 residues. From germline, CDR1 is SGHAT and CDR2 FQNNGV. Full variable domain (missing parts from reference TRBV11-2 and TRBJ2-7): EAGVAQSPRYKIIEKRQSVAFWCNPISGHATLYWYQQILGQGPKLLIQFQNNGVVDDSQLPKDRFSAERLKGVDSTLKIQPAKLEDSAVYLCASSSLSGTKIYEQYFGPGTRLTVT.

The CDR3 is CASSLGGGREQYF. Here the CDR3 DNA reads TGTGCCAGCAGCTTAGGGGGGGGCAGGGAGCAGTACTTC. The chain uses TRBV7-8 and TRBJ2-7, with D tentatively TRBD2 (7 bases). With 1 base removed from V and 7 bases from J, the gap between germline ends came to 11 bases. In germline, CDR1 is SGHVS, CDR2 FQNEAQ. The CDR3 covers 13 residues.

The genes are TRBV7-9 and TRBJ1-4; no firm D call. CDR1 SEHNR and CDR2 FQNEAQ come from the germline V gene (reference sequence). Trimming pared 6 bases from V and 0 bases from J, leaving 20 bases between. The CDR3 covers 18 residues. Here the CDR3 reads CASSQEVSGPATNEKLFF. The CDR3 region has the DNA TGTGCCAGCAGTCAGGAAGTCTCGGGCCCTGCAACTAATGAAAAACTGTTTTTT.